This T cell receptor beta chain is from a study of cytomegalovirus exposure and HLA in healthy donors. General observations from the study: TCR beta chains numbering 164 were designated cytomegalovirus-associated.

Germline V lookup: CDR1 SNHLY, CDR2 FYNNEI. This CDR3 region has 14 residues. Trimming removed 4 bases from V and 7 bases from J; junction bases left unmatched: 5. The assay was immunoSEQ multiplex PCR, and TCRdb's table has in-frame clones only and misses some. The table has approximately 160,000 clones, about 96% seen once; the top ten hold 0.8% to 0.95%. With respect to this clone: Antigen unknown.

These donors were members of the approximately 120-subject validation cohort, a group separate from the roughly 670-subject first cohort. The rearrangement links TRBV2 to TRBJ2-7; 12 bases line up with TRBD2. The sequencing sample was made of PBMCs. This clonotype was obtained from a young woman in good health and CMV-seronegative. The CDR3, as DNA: TGTGCCAGCAGTGCTCCTAGCGGGGGGGGTGAGCAGTACTTC. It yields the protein CASSAPSGGGEQYF.